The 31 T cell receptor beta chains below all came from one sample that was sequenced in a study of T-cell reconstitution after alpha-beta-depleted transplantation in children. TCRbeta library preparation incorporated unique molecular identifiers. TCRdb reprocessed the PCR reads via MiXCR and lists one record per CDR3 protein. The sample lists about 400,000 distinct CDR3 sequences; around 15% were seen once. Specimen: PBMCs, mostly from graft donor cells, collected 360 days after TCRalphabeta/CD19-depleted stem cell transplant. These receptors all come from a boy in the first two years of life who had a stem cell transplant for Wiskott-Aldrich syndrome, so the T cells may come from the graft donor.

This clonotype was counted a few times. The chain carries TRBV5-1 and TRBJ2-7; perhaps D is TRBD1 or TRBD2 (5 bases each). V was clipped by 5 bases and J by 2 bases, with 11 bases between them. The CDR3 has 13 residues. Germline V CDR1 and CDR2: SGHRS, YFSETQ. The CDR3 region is CASSRGATYEQYF. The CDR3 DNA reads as TGCGCCAGCAGTAGAGGGGCTACCTACGAGCAGTACTTC.

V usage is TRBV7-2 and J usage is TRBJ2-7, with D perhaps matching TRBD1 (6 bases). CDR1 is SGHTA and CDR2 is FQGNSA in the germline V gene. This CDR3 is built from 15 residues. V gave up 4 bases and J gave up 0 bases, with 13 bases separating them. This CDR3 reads CASSSIDRSSYEQYF. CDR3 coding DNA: TGTGCCAGCAGCTCGATAGACAGGAGCTCCTACGAGCAGTACTTC.

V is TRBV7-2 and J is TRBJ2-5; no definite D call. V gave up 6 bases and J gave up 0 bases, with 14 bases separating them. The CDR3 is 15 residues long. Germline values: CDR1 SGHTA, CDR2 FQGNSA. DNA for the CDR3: TGTGCCAGCAGTCCCCAGCGACGGCACCAAGAGACCCAGTACTTC. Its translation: CASSPQRRHQETQYF.

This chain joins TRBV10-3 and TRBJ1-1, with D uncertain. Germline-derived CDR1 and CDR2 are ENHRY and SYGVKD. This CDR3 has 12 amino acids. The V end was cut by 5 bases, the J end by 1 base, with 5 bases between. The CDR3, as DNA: TGTGCCATCAGTAAGGCGAACACTGAAGCTTTCTTT. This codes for CAISKANTEAFF.

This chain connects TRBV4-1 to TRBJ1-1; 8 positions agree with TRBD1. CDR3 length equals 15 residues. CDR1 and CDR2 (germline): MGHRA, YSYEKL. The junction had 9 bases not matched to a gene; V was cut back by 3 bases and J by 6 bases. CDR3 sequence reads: CASSHLQGDRAEAFF. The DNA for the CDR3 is TGCGCCAGCAGCCACCTACAGGGGGATAGAGCTGAAGCTTTCTTT.

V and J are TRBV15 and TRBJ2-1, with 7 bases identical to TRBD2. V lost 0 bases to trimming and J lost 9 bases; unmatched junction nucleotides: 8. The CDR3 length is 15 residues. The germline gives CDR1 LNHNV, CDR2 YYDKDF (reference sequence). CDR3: CATSRDRAGVGEQFF. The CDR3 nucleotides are TGTGCCACCAGCAGAGACCGCGCGGGAGTGGGTGAGCAGTTCTTC.

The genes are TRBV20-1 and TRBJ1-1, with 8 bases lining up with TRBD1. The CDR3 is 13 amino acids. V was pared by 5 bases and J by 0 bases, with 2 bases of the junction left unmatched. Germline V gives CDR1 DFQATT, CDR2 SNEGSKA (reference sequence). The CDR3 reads CSAQGQVNTEAFF. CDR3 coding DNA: TGCAGTGCTCAGGGACAGGTGAACACTGAAGCTTTCTTT.

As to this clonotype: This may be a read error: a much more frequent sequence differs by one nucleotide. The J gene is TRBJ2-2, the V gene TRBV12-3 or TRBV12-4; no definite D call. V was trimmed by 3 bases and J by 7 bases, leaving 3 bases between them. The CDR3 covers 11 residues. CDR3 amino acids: CASSFIGELFF. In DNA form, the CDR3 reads TGTGCCAGCAGTTTTATCGGGGAGCTGTTTTTT.

In nucleotides, the CDR3 is TGTGCCACCAGTGATTTCACAGGGCCGGACACAGATACGCAGTATTTT. Its translation: CATSDFTGPDTDTQYF. The rearrangement joins TRBV24-1 to TRBJ2-3; perhaps TRBD1 as D (6 bases). CDR3 size: 16 residues. Germline V gene sequence: CDR1 KGHDR, CDR2 SFDVKD. V was cut by 1 base and J by 2 bases, with 12 bases left in between.

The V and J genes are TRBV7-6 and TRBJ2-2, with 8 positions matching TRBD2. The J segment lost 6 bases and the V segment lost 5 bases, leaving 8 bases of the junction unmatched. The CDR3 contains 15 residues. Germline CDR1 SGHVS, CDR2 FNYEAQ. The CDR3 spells CASSGDSGNSGELFF. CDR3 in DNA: TGTGCCAGCAGCGGTGATAGCGGGAATTCCGGGGAGCTGTTTTTT. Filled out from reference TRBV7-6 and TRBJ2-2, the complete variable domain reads GAGVSQSPRYKVTKRGQDVALRCDPISGHVSLYWYRQALGQGPEFLTYFNYEAQQDKSGLPNDRFSAERPEGSISTLTIQRTEQRDSAMYRCASSGDSGNSGELFFGEGSRLTVL.

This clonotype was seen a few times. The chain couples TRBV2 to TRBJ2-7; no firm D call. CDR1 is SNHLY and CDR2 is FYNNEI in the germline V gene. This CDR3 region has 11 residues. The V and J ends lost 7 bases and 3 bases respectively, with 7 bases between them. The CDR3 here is CASNLYYEQYF. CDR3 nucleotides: TGTGCCAGCAACCTGTACTACGAGCAGTACTTC.

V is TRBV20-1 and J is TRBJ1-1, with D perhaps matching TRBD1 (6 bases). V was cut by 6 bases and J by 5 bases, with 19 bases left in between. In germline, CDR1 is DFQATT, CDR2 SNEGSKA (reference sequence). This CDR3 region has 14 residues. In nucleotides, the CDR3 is TGCAGTGCCGGGCGGGGGGGCGCGTGGACTGAAGCTTTCTTT. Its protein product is CSAGRGGAWTEAFF.

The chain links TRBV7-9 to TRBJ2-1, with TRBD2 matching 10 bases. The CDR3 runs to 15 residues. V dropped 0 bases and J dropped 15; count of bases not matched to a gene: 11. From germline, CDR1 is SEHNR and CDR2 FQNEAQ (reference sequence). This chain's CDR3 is CASSLAGSGRKAVFF. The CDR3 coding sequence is TGTGCCAGCAGCTTAGCCGGTAGCGGGAGGAAAGCAGTGTTCTTC.

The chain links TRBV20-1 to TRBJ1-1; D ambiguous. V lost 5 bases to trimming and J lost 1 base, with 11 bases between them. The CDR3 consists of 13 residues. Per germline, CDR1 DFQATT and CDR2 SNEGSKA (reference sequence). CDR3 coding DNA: TGCAGTGCTCCGACTAACTGGAACACTGAAGCTTTCTTT. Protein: CSAPTNWNTEAFF.

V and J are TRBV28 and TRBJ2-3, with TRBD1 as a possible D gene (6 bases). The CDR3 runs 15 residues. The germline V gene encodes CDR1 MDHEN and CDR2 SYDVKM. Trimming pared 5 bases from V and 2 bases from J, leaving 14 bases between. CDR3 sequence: CASSPVTGTTDTQYF. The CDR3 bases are TGTGCCAGCAGTCCCGTCACAGGGACCACAGATACGCAGTATTTT.

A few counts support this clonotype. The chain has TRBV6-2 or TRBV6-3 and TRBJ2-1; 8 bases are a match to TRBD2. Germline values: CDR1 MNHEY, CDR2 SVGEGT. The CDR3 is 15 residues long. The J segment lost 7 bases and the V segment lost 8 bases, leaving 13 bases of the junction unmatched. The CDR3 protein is CASVIGSGRMNEQFF. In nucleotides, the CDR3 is TGTGCCAGCGTAATAGGGAGCGGGAGAATGAATGAGCAGTTCTTC.

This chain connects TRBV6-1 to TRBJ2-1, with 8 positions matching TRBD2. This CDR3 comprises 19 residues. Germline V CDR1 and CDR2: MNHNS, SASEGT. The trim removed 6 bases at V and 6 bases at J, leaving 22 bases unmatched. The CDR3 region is CASSSQGHLVGRASNEQFF. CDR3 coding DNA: TGTGCCAGCAGCTCACAGGGCCACCTAGTCGGGAGGGCCTCCAATGAGCAGTTCTTC.

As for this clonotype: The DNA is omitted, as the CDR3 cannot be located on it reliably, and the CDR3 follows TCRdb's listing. The CDR3 sequence: CATSRFDRGRFPTGELFFF. The chain carries TRBV15 and TRBJ2-2; the tabulated D call, TRBD1, remains unverified against the DNA. Germline V gene lookup returns CDR1 LNHNV and CDR2 YYDKDF (reference sequence). The CDR3 has 19 residues if both end residues are counted.

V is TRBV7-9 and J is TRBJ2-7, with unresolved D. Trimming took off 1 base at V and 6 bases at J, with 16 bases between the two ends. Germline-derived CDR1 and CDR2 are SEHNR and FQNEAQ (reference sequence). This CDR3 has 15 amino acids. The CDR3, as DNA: TGTGCCAGCAGCTTAGTGGTCGATCGCTTCTTCGAGCAGTACTTC. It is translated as CASSLVVDRFFEQYF.

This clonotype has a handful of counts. The DNA for the CDR3 is TGTGCCAGCAGTAACTGGAGAACAGATACGCAGTATTTT. Its translation is CASSNWRTDTQYF. The V gene is TRBV7-9, the J gene TRBJ2-3; D gene unclear. V was cut by 6 bases and J by 3 bases, with 10 bases left in between. Germline CDR1 is SEHNR and CDR2 is FQNEAQ (reference sequence). The CDR3 covers 13 residues. The entire variable domain, with the rest obtained from reference TRBV7-9 and TRBJ2-3, is as follows: DTGVSQNPRHKITKRGQNVTFRCDPISEHNRLYWYRQTLGQGPEFLTYFQNEAQLEKSRLLSDRFSAERPKGSFSTLEIQRTEQGDSAMYLCASSNWRTDTQYFGPGTRLTVL.

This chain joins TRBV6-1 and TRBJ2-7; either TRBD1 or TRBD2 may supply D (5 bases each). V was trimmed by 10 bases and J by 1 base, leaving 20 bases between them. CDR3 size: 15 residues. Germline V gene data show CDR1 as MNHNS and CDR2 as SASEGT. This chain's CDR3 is CATMYSGTSSYEQYF. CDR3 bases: TGTGCCACCATGTATTCCGGGACGTCTTCCTACGAGCAGTACTTC.

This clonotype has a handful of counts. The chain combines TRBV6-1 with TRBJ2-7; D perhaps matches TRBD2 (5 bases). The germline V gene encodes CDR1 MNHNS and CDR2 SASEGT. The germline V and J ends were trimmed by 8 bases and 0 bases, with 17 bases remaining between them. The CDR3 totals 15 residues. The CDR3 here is CASAPGVISSYEQYF. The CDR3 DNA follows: TGTGCCAGCGCCCCCGGGGTCATTAGCTCCTACGAGCAGTACTTC.

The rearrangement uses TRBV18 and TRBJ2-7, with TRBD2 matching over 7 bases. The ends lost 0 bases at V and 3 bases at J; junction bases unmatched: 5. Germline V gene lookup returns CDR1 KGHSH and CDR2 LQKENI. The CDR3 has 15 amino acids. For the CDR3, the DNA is TGTGCCAGCTCACCACCAGCAGCGGGGTTCTACGAGCAGTACTTC. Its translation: CASSPPAAGFYEQYF.

Here the CDR3 reads CASSPGPEETQYF. DNA of the CDR3: TGTGCCAGCAGCCCGGGGCCCGAAGAGACCCAGTACTTC. The V and J genes are TRBV12-3 or TRBV12-4 and TRBJ2-5; D tentatively fits TRBD1 or TRBD2 (5 bases each). Trimming stripped 6 bases from V and 3 bases from J, with 11 bases between. The CDR3 is 13 amino acids.

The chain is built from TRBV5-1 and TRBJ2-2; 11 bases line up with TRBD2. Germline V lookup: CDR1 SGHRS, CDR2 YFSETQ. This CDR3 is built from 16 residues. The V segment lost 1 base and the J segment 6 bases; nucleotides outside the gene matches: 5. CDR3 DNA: TGCGCCAGCAGCTTGAGGGGACTAGCGGCGGCCGGGGAGCTGTTTTTT. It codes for CASSLRGLAAAGELFF.

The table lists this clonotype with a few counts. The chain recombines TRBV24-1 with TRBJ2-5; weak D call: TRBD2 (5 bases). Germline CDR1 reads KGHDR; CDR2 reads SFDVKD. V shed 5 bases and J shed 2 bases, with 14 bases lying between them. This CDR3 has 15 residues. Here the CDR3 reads CATSARGGRQETQYF. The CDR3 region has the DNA TGTGCCACCAGTGCTCGCGGAGGTCGTCAAGAGACCCAGTACTTC.

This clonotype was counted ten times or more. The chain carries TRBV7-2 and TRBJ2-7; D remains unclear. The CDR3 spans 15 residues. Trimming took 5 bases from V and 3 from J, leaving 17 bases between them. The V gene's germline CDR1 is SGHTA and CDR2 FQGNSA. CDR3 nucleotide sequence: TGTGCCAGCAGCCAGTCGATCGAGCCCCACTACGAGCAGTACTTC. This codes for CASSQSIEPHYEQYF.

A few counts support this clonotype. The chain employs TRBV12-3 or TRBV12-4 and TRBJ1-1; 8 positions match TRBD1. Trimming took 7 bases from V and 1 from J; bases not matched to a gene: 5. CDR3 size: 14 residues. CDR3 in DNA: TGTGCCAGCACCCACAGGGGGAGGAACACTGAAGCTTTCTTT. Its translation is CASTHRGRNTEAFF.

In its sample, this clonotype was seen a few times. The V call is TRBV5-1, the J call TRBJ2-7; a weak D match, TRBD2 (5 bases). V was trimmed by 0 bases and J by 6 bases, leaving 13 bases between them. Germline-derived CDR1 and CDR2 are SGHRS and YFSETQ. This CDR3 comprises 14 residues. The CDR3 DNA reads TGCGCCAGCAGCTTGGTCCCGGGGTCGGCCGAGCAGTACTTC. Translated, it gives CASSLVPGSAEQYF.

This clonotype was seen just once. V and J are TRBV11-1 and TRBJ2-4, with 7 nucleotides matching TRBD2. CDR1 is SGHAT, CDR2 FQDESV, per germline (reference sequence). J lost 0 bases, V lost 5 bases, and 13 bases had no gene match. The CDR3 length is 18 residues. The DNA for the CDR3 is TGTGCCAGCAGCCCTCCGAGGGAGGGGCTTCTAGCCAAAAACATTCAGTACTTC. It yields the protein CASSPPREGLLAKNIQYF.

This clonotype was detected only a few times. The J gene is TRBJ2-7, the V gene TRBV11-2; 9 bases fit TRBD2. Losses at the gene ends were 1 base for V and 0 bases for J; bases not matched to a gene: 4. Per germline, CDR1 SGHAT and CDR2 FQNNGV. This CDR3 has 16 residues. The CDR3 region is CASSLAGTSSSYEQYF. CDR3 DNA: TGTGCCAGCAGCTTAGCCGGGACTAGCAGCTCCTACGAGCAGTACTTC.